Listed below are T cell receptor beta chains from one sample, sequenced in a study of T cells after somatic rescue of genetic block. The table came from immunoSEQ multiplex PCR; TCRdb's copy has only in-frame clones and leaves some out. The repertoire holds 9,500 to 12,000 clones, with around four fifths as singletons. Sequenced sample: peripheral blood mononuclear cells (PBMCs). These receptors came from a boy aged 5-17 years. Both conserved end residues are part of each CDR3. The D gene is left open where the match is weak. Rows may omit the clone size; those that give it use once, few, many or a size class.

clone_size	d_call	v_call	j_call	cdr3_aa	cdr3_nt
-	-	TRBV6-6	TRBJ2-1	CASKAGQGEQFF	TGTGCCAGCAAGGCAGGGCAGGGTGAGCAGTTCTTC
once	-	TRBV15	TRBJ2-3	CATSRDPSPDTQYF	TGTGCCACCAGCAGAGACCCGAGCCCAGATACGCAGTATTTT
-	-	TRBV27	TRBJ2-7	CASPAGTRPYEQYF	TGTGCCAGCCCCGCCGGGACGCGACCCTACGAGCAGTACTTC
-	-	TRBV4-3	TRBJ2-1	CASSQVWGLGGRANEQFF	TGCGCCAGCAGCCAAGTCTGGGGATTGGGAGGTCGGGCCAATGAGCAGTTCTTC
once	TRBD2	TRBV5-1	TRBJ2-1	CASSLLAGGLNEQFF	TGCGCCAGCAGCCTACTAGCGGGAGGGCTTAATGAGCAGTTCTTC
-	TRBD2	TRBV11-2	TRBJ2-7	CASSSQTSGRRYEQYF	TGTGCCAGCAGCTCCCAGACTAGCGGGAGAAGATACGAGCAGTACTTC
-	-	TRBV9	TRBJ1-2	CASSGEGPGPWPYGYTF	TGTGCCAGCAGCGGGGAGGGGCCGGGCCCGTGGCCCTATGGCTACACCTTC
-	-	TRBV6-5	TRBJ1-1	CASSYSISAGLAFF	TGTGCCAGCAGTTACTCGATCTCCGCAGGGTTAGCTTTCTTT
-	-	TRBV29-1	TRBJ2-1	CSFRSGLSSYNEQFF	TGCAGTTTCCGCTCCGGACTTAGCTCCTACAATGAGCAGTTCTTC
-	TRBD2	TRBV2	TRBJ2-7	CASREGLAGGSEQYF	TGTGCCAGCAGGGAGGGACTAGCGGGAGGGTCTGAGCAGTACTTC
few	TRBD1	TRBV27	TRBJ1-2	CASSPQDRVNGYTF	TGTGCCAGCAGTCCCCAGGACAGGGTTAATGGCTACACCTTC
-	TRBD1	TRBV4-3	TRBJ1-2	CASSQEGQGANYGYTF	TGCGCCAGCAGCCAAGAAGGTCAGGGGGCTAACTATGGCTACACCTTC
-	TRBD2	TRBV6-5	TRBJ2-7	CASSTSGRVYEQYF	TGTGCCAGCAGTACTAGCGGGAGGGTCTACGAGCAGTACTTC
-	-	TRBV7-2	TRBJ2-5	CASSSQRGKWGETQYF	TGTGCCAGCAGCTCCCAAAGGGGGAAATGGGGGGAGACCCAGTACTTC
-	-	TRBV7-7	TRBJ2-1	CASSIEGGGSNEQFF	TGTGCCAGCAGCATAGAGGGGGGCGGGTCGAATGAGCAGTTCTTC
-	-	TRBV15	TRBJ2-2	CATSRERATNTGELFF	TGTGCCACCAGCAGAGAACGGGCTACGAACACCGGGGAGCTGTTTTTT
-	-	TRBV10-1	TRBJ1-1	CASSESGPAEAFF	TGCGCCAGCAGTGAGTCGGGGCCCGCCGAAGCTTTCTTT
once	-	TRBV7-8	TRBJ2-7	CASSPGTGYEQCF	TGTGCCAGCAGCCCCGGGACTGGCTACGAGCAGTGCTTC
few	-	TRBV7-3	TRBJ1-3	CASSSSSGNTIYF	TGTGCCAGCAGCTCCAGCTCTGGAAACACCATATATTTT
-	-	TRBV7-3	TRBJ2-5	CASSRSGEETQYF	TGTGCCAGCAGTCGGTCGGGGGAAGAGACCCAGTACTTC
-	-	TRBV6-5	TRBJ1-5	CASSYRGSNQPQHF	TGTGCCAGCAGTTATCGTGGTAGCAATCAGCCCCAGCATTTT
-	TRBD2	TRBV19	TRBJ2-1	CASSKLAGDYNEQFF	TGTGCCAGTAGTAAACTAGCGGGGGACTACAATGAGCAGTTCTTC
-	-	TRBV2	TRBJ1-2	CASSELAVITF	TGTGCCAGCAGTGAGTTGGCAGTCATCACCTTC
few	TRBD1	TRBV7-2	TRBJ2-7	CASSRTGYYEQYF	TGTGCCAGCAGCCGGACAGGGTACTACGAGCAGTACTTC
once	-	TRBV28	TRBJ1-5	CASSFLGGGLYQPQHF	TGTGCCAGCAGTTTTCTCGGGGGCGGGCTTTATCAGCCCCAGCATTTT
-	-	TRBV15	TRBJ1-2	CATSVGRSDYGYTF	TGTGCCACCAGCGTGGGACGGAGTGACTATGGCTACACCTTC
-	TRBD1	TRBV4-3	TRBJ1-4	CASSQDPRDRQLFF	TGCGCCAGCAGCCAAGATCCCCGGGACAGACAACTGTTTTTT
-	-	TRBV4-3	TRBJ1-3	CASSPSNGNTIYF	TGCGCCAGCAGCCCAAGCAACGGAAACACCATATATTTT
-	-	TRBV5-5	TRBJ2-3	CASSLGSRDTQYF	TGTGCCAGCAGCCTCGGGAGCAGAGATACGCAGTATTTT
-	TRBD2	TRBV9	TRBJ2-1	CASSVGASGDSREQFF	TGTGCCAGCAGCGTAGGGGCTAGCGGAGACTCTAGGGAGCAGTTCTTC
-	TRBD1	TRBV28	TRBJ1-1	CASRDDWDRVNTEAFF	TGTGCCAGCAGAGATGATTGGGACAGGGTGAACACTGAAGCTTTCTTT
-	-	TRBV5-5	TRBJ1-4	CASSRSVGAATNEKLFF	TGTGCCAGCAGCCGATCCGTCGGGGCAGCAACTAATGAAAAACTGTTTTTT
-	-	TRBV7-2	TRBJ2-3	CASSLRTRPSTDTQYF	TGTGCCAGCAGCCTCCGGACGCGCCCGAGCACAGATACGCAGTATTTT
-	-	TRBV7-2	TRBJ1-2	CASSATTGNPNYGYTF	TGTGCCAGCAGCGCTACGACGGGCAACCCTAACTATGGCTACACCTTC
-	TRBD2	TRBV7-7	TRBJ2-5	CASSWTSGSSETQYF	TGTGCCAGCAGCTGGACTAGCGGGAGCTCAGAGACCCAGTACTTC
-	-	TRBV5-1	TRBJ2-1	CASSLVAYNEQFF	TGCGCCAGCAGCTTGGTGGCATACAATGAGCAGTTCTTC
-	-	TRBV5-1	TRBJ2-1	CASSLTAPGLNEQFF	TGCGCCAGCAGCTTGACCGCCCCCGGCCTAAATGAGCAGTTCTTC
-	TRBD2	TRBV6-6	TRBJ2-5	CASRDPAGGLETQYF	TGTGCCAGCAGGGACCCAGCGGGGGGTTTGGAGACCCAGTACTTC
-	TRBD2	TRBV7-6	TRBJ2-3	CASSLEGLASTDTQYF	TGTGCCAGCAGCTTAGAAGGACTAGCGAGCACAGATACGCAGTATTTT
-	-	TRBV7-9	TRBJ2-3	CASHADTQYF	TGTGCCAGCCACGCAGATACGCAGTATTTT
-	-	TRBV11-3	TRBJ2-5	CASTPGYQGDKTQYF	TGTGCCAGCACCCCGGGTTATCAGGGCGATAAGACCCAGTACTTC
-	TRBD1	TRBV27	TRBJ1-1	CASSPGQGGNTEAFF	TGTGCCAGCAGTCCAGGACAGGGTGGAAACACTGAAGCTTTCTTT
-	TRBD1	TRBV6-5	TRBJ1-2	CASRGTENYGYTF	TGTGCCAGCAGGGGGACAGAAAACTATGGCTACACCTTC
-	-	TRBV19	TRBJ1-5	CASSFLTGQPQHF	TGTGCCAGTAGTTTCCTCACCGGTCAGCCCCAGCATTTT
-	-	TRBV6-6	TRBJ2-1	CASSYPPEQFF	TGTGCCAGCAGTTACCCCCCTGAGCAGTTCTTC
-	TRBD1	TRBV5-8	TRBJ1-4	CASSQDTQGINEKLFF	TGTGCCAGCAGCCAAGATACACAGGGGATTAATGAAAAACTGTTTTTT
once	-	TRBV15	TRBJ2-1	CATSRVPSKAEQFF	TGTGCCACCAGCAGAGTTCCAAGTAAGGCTGAGCAGTTCTTC
-	-	TRBV27	TRBJ1-1	CASSLSWQRTEAFF	TGTGCCAGCAGTTTATCATGGCAGCGCACTGAAGCTTTCTTT